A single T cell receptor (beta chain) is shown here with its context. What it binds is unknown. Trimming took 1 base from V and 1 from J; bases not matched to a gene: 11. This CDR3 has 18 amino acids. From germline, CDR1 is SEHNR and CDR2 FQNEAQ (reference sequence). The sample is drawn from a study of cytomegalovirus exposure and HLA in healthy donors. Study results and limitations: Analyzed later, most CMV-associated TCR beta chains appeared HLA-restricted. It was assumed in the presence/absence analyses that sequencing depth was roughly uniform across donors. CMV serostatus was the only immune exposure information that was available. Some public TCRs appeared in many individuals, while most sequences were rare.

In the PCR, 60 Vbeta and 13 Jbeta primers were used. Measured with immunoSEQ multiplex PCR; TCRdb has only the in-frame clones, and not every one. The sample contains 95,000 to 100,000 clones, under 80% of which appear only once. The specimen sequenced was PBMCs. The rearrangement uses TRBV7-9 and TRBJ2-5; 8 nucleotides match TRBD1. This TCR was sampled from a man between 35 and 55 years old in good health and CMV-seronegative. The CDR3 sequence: CASSLGLTGASLQETQYF. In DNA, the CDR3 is TGTGCCAGCAGCTTAGGCTTGACAGGGGCGTCCCTCCAAGAGACCCAGTACTTC.